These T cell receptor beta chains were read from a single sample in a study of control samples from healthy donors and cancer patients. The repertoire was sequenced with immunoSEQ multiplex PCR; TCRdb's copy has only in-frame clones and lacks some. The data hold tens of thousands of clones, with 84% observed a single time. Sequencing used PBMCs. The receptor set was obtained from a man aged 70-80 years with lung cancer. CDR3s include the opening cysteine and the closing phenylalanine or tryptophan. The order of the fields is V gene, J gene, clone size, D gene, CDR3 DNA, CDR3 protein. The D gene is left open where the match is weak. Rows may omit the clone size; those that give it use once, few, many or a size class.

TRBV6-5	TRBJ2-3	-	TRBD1	TGTGCCAGCAGAGATACAGGGGGCGGCGATACGCAGTATTTT	CASRDTGGGDTQYF
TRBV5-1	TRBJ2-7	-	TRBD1	TGCGCCAGCAGCTTCAGAACACCGGGACAGGGCTCGGGGGAGCAGTACTTC	CASSFRTPGQGSGEQYF
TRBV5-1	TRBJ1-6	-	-	TGCGCCAGCTGCTCGGTTTGGGGGTCACCCCTCCACTTT	CASCSVWGSPLHF
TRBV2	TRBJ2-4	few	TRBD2	TGTGCCAGCAGTGAAGCGGGACTAGGGCTCAACATTCAGTACTTC	CASSEAGLGLNIQYF
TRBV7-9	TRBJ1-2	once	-	TGTGCCAGCAGCTTAAGCGGTGACTATGGCTACACCTTC	CASSLSGDYGYTF
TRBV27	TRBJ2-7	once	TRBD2	TGTGCCAGCAGTTTCAGCGGGGCTTCTATCGAGCAGTACTTC	CASSFSGASIEQYF
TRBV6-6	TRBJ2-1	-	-	TGTGCCAGCAGTTCCCGGACAGTTCCCTACAATGAGCAGTTCTTC	CASSSRTVPYNEQFF
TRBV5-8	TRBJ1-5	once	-	TGTGCCAGCAGTTCCCCGCCTCACCATCAGCCCCAGCATTTT	CASSSPPHHQPQHF
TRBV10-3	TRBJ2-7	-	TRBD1	TGTGCCATCAGTGAGTGGACAGGTTTCTACGAGCAGTACTTC	CAISEWTGFYEQYF
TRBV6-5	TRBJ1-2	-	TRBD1	TGTGCCAGCAGTTCTGAGGGGGCGTCTAACTATGGCTACACCTTC	CASSSEGASNYGYTF
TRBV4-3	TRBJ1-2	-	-	TGCGCCAGCAGCCAAGATGGGCAGGGTCCCCCTAATGGCTACACCTTC	CASSQDGQGPPNGYTF
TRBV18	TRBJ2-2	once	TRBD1	TGTGCCAGCGGTGACAGGGGGCTGAGTGGGACCGGGGAGCTGTTTTTT	CASGDRGLSGTGELFF
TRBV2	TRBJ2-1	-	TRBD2	TGTGCCAGCAGTCATCAGGGACTAGCGGAAAGCTCCTACAATGAGCAGTTCTTC	CASSHQGLAESSYNEQFF
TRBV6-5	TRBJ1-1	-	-	TGTGCCAGCAGTTACTCGAACCAGGGGAGGAACACTGAAGCTTTCTTT	CASSYSNQGRNTEAFF
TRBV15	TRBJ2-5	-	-	TGTGCCACCAGCCTTACCATTCAGACCCAGTACTTC	CATSLTIQTQYF
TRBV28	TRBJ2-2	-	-	TGTGCCAGCAGTTTAAGCAGTAACAGCCCCGGGGAGCTGTTTTTT	CASSLSSNSPGELFF
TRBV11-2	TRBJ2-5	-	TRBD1	TGTGCCAGCAGCTTGGGACAGGGGAAAAGAGAGACCCAGTACTTC	CASSLGQGKRETQYF
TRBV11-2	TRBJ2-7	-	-	TGTGCCAGCAGCTTAGAAGGGTCCGGGCCACTTGGCGAGCAGTACTTC	CASSLEGSGPLGEQYF